This T cell receptor beta chain was identified during a study of early T cells in non-severe SARS-CoV-2 infection. As for the study in general: Sequencing of bulk RNA from unsorted whole blood was done, without chain pairing.

This clonotype came up many times. The germline gives CDR1 SGHVS, CDR2 FNYEAQ. J was trimmed by 5 bases and V by 2 bases; bases with no gene match: 10. The CDR3 is 18 amino acids. The library protocol tagged individual cDNA molecules with unique molecular identifiers. TCRdb processed the 5' RACE reads anew with MiXCR; each CDR3 protein has one entry. The data hold approximately 60,000 distinct CDR3 sequences, with roughly 9% observed a single time. The clonotype comes from an adult who was a healthcare worker with PCR-confirmed SARS-CoV-2 infection or an uninfected control (not recorded which). The sample was whole blood, taken at baseline. This chain links TRBV7-6 with TRBJ2-5, with 14 positions matching TRBD2. The CDR3 region is CASSLNIGTSGRRETQYF. DNA for the CDR3: TGTGCCAGCAGCTTAAATATCGGGACTAGCGGGAGACGGGAGACCCAGTACTTC.